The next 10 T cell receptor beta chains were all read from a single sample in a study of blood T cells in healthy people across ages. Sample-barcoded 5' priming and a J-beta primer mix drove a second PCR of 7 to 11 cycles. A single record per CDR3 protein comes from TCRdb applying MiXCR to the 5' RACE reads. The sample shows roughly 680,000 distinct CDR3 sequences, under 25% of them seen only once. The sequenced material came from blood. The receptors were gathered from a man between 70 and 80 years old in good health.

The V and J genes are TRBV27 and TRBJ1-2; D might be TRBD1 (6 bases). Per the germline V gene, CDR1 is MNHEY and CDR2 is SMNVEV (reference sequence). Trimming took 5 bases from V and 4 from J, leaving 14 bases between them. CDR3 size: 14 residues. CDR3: CASSAQQGPYGYTF. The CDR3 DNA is TGTGCCAGCAGTGCACAACAGGGCCCCTATGGCTACACCTTC.

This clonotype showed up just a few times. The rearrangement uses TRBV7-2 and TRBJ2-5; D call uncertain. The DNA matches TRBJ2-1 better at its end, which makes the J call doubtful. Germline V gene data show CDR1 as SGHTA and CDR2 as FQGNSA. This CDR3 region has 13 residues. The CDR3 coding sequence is TGTGCCAGCAGCCCCGGACCCTTTATAGAGCAGTTCTTC. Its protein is CASSPGPFIEQFF.

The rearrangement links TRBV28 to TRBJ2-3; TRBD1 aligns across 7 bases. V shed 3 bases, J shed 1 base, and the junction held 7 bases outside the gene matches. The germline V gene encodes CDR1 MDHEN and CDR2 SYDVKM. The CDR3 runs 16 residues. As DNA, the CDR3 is TGTGCCAGCAGTTTTAACAGGGGCCCCCGCACAGATACGCAGTATTTT. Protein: CASSFNRGPRTDTQYF.

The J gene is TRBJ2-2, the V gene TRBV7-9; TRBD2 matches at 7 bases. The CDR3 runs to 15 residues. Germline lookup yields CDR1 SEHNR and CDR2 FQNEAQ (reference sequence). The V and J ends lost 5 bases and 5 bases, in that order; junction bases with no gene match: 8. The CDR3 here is CASSPAAGRTGELFF. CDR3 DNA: TGTGCCAGCAGCCCCGCAGCGGGACGGACCGGGGAGCTGTTTTTT.

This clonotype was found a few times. In nucleotides, the CDR3 is TGTGCCACCAGTGATCGTCCGGGACAGGGCTGGACCATTCAGTACTTC. It yields the protein CATSDRPGQGWTIQYF. The V gene is TRBV24-1, the J gene TRBJ2-4; 9 nucleotides align to TRBD1. V shed 3 bases and J 9 bases; nucleotides not matched to a gene: 11. CDR3 length: 16 residues. The germline V gene encodes CDR1 KGHDR and CDR2 SFDVKD.

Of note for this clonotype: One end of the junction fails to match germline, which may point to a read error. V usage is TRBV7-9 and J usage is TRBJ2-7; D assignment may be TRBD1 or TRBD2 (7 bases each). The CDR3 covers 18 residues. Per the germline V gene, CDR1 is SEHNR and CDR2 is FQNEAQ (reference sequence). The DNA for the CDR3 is TGTGCCAGCAGCTCTCAGACAGGGAAAGACGCTCCTATGCGGGAGCAGTACTTT. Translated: CASSSQTGKDAPMREQYF.

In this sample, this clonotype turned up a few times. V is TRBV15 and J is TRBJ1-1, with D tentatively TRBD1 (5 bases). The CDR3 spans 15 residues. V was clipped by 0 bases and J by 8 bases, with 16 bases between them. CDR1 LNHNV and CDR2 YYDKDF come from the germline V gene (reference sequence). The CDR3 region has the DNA TGTGCCACCAGCAGAGAGGGGTTGAAGACAGAAGAAGCTTTCTTT. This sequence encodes CATSREGLKTEEAFF. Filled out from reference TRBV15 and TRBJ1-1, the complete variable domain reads DAMVIQNPRYQVTQFGKPVTLSCSQTLNHNVMYWYQQKSSQAPKLLFHYYDKDFNNEADTPDNFQSRRPNTSFCFLDIRSPGLGDTAMYLCATSREGLKTEEAFFGQGTRLTVV.

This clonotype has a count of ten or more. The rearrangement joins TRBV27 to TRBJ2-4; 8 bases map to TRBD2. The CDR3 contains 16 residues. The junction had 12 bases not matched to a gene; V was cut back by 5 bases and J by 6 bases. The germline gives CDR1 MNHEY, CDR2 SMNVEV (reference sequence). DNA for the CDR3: TGTGCCAGCAGTCTCCTCCCAGCGGGAGATGGAAACATTCAGTACTTC. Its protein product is CASSLLPAGDGNIQYF.

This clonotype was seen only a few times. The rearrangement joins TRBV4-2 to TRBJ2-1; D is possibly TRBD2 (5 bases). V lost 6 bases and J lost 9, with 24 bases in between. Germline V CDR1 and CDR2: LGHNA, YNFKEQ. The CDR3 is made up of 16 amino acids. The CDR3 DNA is TGTGCCAGCAGACGACTAAACACGAAACCAGGAGGTGAGCAGTTCTTC. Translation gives CASRRLNTKPGGEQFF.

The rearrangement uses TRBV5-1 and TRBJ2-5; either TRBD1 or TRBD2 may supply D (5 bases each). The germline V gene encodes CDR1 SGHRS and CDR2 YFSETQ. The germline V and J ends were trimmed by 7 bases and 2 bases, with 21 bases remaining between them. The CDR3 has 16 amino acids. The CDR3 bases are TGCGCCAGCGCCAACCGCCGGGGCGAGAAACAAGAGACCCAGTACTTC. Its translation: CASANRRGEKQETQYF.